Sequencing of this T cell receptor beta chain was carried out in a study of blood T cells in healthy people across ages. A second PCR, run for roughly 6 to 11 cycles, used a sample-barcoded 5' primer plus a J-beta primer mix. TCRdb reprocessed the 5' RACE reads with MiXCR, giving one entry per CDR3 protein. This table has about 780,000 distinct CDR3 sequences, around two thirds appearing once. The V and J ends lost 4 bases and 4 bases respectively, with 10 bases between them. The germline V gene has CDR1 SGHTA and CDR2 FQGNSA. This CDR3 has 13 residues. A few counts support this clonotype. The sample was blood. This TCR came from a man aged 25-45 years in good health. The J gene is TRBJ2-5, the V gene TRBV7-2; tentatively, D is TRBD1 (5 bases). The CDR3, as DNA: TGTGCCAGCAGCTCCAGGGTAGCAGAGACCCAGTACTTC. Amino acid sequence: CASSSRVAETQYF.